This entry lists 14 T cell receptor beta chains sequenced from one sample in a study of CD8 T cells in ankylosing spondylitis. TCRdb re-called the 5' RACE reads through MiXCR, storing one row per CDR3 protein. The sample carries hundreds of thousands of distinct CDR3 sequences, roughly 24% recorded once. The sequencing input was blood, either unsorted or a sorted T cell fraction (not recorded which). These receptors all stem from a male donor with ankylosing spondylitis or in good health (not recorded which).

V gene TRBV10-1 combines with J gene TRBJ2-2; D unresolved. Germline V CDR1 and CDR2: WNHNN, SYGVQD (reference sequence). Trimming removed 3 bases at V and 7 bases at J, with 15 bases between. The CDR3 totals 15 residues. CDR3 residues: CASSEFRPYDGELFF. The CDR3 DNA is TGCGCCAGCAGTGAATTCCGGCCGTATGACGGGGAGCTGTTTTTT.

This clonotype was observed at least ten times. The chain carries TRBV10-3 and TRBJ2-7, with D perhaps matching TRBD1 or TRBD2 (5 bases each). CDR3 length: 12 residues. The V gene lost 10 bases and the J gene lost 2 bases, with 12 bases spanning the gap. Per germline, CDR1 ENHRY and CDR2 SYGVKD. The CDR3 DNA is TGTGCCACGGGACGGTCGACCTACGAGCAGTACTTC. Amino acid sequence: CATGRSTYEQYF.

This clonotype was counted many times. The DNA of the CDR3 is TGTGCCGCTGGGGACAGTATTACGGGAGAGCAGTACTTC. It encodes CAAGDSITGEQYF. This rearrangement joins TRBV24-1 to TRBJ2-7, with 7 bases lining up with TRBD1. Trimming at V came to 12 bases and at J to 7 bases, leaving 14 bases not matched to a gene. CDR1 is KGHDR, CDR2 SFDVKD, per germline. This CDR3 contains 13 residues.

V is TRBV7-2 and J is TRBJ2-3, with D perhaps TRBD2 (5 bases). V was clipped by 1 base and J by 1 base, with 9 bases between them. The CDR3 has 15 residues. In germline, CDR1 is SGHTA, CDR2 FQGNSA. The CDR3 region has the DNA TGTGCCAGCAGCTTAGAGGCGGGTGGCACAGATACGCAGTATTTT. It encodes CASSLEAGGTDTQYF.

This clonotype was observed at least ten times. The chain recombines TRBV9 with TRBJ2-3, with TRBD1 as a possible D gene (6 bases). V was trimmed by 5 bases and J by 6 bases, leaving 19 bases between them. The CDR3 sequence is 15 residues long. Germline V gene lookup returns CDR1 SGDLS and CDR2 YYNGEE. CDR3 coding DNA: TGTGCCAGCAGTACGGGCCAGGGGATTAGGGATACGCAGTATTTT. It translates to CASSTGQGIRDTQYF.

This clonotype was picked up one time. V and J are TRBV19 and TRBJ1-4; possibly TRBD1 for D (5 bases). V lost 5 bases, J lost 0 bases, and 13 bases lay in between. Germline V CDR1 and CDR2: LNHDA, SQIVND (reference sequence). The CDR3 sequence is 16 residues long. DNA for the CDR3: TGTGCCAGTAGTTTGGGACGGAATCCAACTAATGAAAAACTGTTTTTT. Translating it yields CASSLGRNPTNEKLFF.

CDR3 region: CASSQGGSYNEQFF. CDR3 in DNA: TGCGCCAGCAGCCAAGGTGGCTCCTACAATGAGCAGTTCTTC. J is TRBJ2-1 and V is TRBV4-3; D gene ambiguous. The CDR3 loop spans 14 amino acids. Germline-derived CDR1 and CDR2 are LGHNA and YSLEER. Trimming took off 1 base at V and 0 bases at J, with 4 bases between the two ends.

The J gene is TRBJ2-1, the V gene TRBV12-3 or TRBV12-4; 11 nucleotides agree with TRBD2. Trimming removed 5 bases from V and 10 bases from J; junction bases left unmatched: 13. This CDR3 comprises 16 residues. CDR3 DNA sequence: TGTGCCAGCAGTCCCCTTAGCGGGAGGGCCTTAGACGAGCAGTTCTTC. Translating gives CASSPLSGRALDEQFF.

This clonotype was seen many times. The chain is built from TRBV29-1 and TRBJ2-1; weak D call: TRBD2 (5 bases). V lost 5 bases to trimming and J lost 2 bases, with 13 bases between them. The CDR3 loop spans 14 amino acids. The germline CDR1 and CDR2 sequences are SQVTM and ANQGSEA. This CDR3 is CSVQLGSTYNEQFF. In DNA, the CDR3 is TGCAGCGTTCAACTAGGAAGCACCTACAATGAGCAGTTCTTC.

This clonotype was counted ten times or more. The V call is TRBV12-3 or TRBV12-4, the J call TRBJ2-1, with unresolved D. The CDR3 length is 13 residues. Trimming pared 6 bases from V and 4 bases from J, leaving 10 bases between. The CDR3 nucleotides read TGTGCCAGCAGGGATGTAGGTTACAATGAGCAGTTCTTC. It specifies CASRDVGYNEQFF.

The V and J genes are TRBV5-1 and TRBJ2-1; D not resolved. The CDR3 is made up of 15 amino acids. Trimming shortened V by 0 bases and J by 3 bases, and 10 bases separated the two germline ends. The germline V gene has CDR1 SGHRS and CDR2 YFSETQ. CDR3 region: CASSLGHGNYNEQFF. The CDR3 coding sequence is TGCGCCAGCAGCTTGGGTCACGGAAACTACAATGAGCAGTTCTTC.

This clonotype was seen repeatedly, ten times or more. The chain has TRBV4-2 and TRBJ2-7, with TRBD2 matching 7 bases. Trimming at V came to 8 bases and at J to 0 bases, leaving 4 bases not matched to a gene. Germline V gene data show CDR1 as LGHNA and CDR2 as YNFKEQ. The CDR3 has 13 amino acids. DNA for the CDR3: TGTGCCAGCGGTCCTAGCGGCTCCTACGAGCAGTACTTC. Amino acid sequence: CASGPSGSYEQYF.

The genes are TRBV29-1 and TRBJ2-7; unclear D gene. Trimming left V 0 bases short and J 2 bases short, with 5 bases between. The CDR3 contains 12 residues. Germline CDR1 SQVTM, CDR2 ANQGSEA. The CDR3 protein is CSVEDLTYEQYF. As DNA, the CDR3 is TGCAGCGTTGAAGATCTCACCTACGAGCAGTACTTC.

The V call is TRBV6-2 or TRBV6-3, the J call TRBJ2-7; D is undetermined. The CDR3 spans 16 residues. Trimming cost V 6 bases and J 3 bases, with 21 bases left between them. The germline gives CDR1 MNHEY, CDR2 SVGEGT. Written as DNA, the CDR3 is TGTGCCAGCAGCCAAGGAACCCACCGGATGATCTACGAGCAGTACTTC. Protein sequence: CASSQGTHRMIYEQYF.